Below, 19 T cell receptor beta chains from the same sample are listed, as sequenced in a study of T cells after yellow fever vaccination. TCRdb passed the 5' RACE reads through MiXCR, listing each CDR3 protein once. The sample has 150,000 to 200,000 distinct CDR3 sequences, about 10% seen once. The source was CD8+ T cells sorted from PBMCs, collected 15 days after the yellow fever booster vaccination. Receptors originate from a man between 18 and 35 years old who received the YFV17D yellow fever vaccine.

The chain recombines TRBV4-1 with TRBJ2-5, with D perhaps matching TRBD2 (5 bases). The CDR3 extends over 17 amino acids. V lost 0 bases and J 7 bases, leaving 21 bases between the germline ends. From germline, CDR1 is MGHRA and CDR2 YSYEKL. This CDR3 is CASSQDAPKGEGGTQYF. The CDR3, as DNA: TGCGCCAGCAGCCAAGATGCCCCGAAGGGTGAGGGCGGGACCCAGTACTTC.

This clonotype has at least ten counts. The chain carries TRBV6-5 and TRBJ2-7; the D call may be TRBD1 or TRBD2 (6 bases each). The germline gives CDR1 MNHEY, CDR2 SVGAGI. Trimming took 0 bases from V and 6 from J, leaving 12 bases between them. CDR3 length: 14 residues. The DNA of the CDR3 is TGTGCCAGCAGTTACTCGCCGGGGGCCGGCGAGCAGTACTTC. This encodes CASSYSPGAGEQYF.

This clonotype was recorded many times. The V and J genes are TRBV7-3 and TRBJ1-1; D is possibly TRBD1 (5 bases). There are 14 residues in the CDR3. The germline V and J ends were trimmed by 5 bases and 3 bases, with 13 bases remaining between them. Germline loops: CDR1 SGHTA, CDR2 FQGTGA. The CDR3 is CASSPGGGYTEAFF. In DNA, the CDR3 is TGTGCCAGCAGCCCCGGTGGGGGATACACTGAAGCTTTCTTT.

A note on this clonotype: Without the conserved terminal phenylalanine or tryptophan, this CDR3 likely stems from a read error. V usage is TRBV25-1 and J usage is TRBJ2-3; TRBD2 is a possible D gene (6 bases). The CDR3 sequence is 17 residues long. V was pared by 0 bases and J by 4 bases, with 17 bases between. Germline lookup yields CDR1 MGHDK and CDR2 SYGVNS. The CDR3 loop reads CASSEYDGWGDADTQYL. The CDR3 DNA reads TGTGCCAGCAGTGAATATGACGGGTGGGGGGACGCAGATACGCAGTATCTT.

The rearrangement links TRBV13 to TRBJ1-2, with TRBD1 matching over 9 bases. Per germline, CDR1 PRHDT and CDR2 FYEKMQ (reference sequence). This CDR3 is 15 amino acids long. J lost 5 bases, V lost 4 bases, and 8 bases had no gene match. CDR3 nucleotides: TGTGCCAGCAGCTCTTCAGGGACAGGGAGATATGGCTACACCTTC. As protein: CASSSSGTGRYGYTF.

This clonotype came up a few times. V gene TRBV4-3 combines with J gene TRBJ2-1, with 9 nucleotides matching TRBD1. This CDR3 is 15 amino acids long. Trimming took 3 bases from V and 8 from J; bases not matched to a gene: 8. Germline lookup yields CDR1 LGHNA and CDR2 YSLEER. DNA of the CDR3: TGCGCCAGCAGCCAGGATGGGGACAGGGAAGATGAGCAGTTCTTC. This sequence encodes CASSQDGDREDEQFF.

This clonotype was picked up many times. V gene TRBV12-3 or TRBV12-4 combines with J gene TRBJ2-5, with D hard to call. V was cut by 1 base and J by 4 bases, with 7 bases left in between. This CDR3 contains 13 residues. CDR3 amino acids: CASSLVLRETQYF. CDR3 bases: TGTGCCAGCAGTTTAGTACTTCGAGAGACCCAGTACTTC.

This sequence joins TRBV6-5 and TRBJ2-2; the match to TRBD1 covers 7 bases. Germline trimming cut 6 bases from V and 4 bases from J; bases unmatched to any gene: 5. Germline V gene sequence: CDR1 MNHEY, CDR2 SVGAGI. The CDR3 has 14 residues. This CDR3 reads CASRPRGSTGELFF. CDR3 nucleotide sequence: TGTGCCAGCAGACCCAGGGGGAGCACCGGGGAGCTGTTTTTT.

In this sample, this clonotype turned up a few times. The rearrangement uses TRBV4-1 and TRBJ1-4; perhaps TRBD1 as D (5 bases). The length of the CDR3 is 16 residues. V shed 0 bases and J shed 2 bases, with 10 bases lying between them. The germline gives CDR1 MGHRA, CDR2 YSYEKL. CDR3 sequence (DNA): TGCGCCAGCAGCCAAGAGACTGGGGCTACTAATGAAAAACTGTTTTTT. It codes for CASSQETGATNEKLFF.

In DNA, the CDR3 is TGTGCCAGCAGCTCAGACGGCGATTCCTCTGGAAACACCATATATTTT. This gives the protein CASSSDGDSSGNTIYF. The genes are TRBV7-9 and TRBJ1-3; D unresolved. Trimming took off 4 bases at V and 0 bases at J, with 13 bases between the two ends. Germline values: CDR1 SEHNR, CDR2 FQNEAQ (reference sequence). The CDR3 extends over 16 amino acids.

This clonotype was seen only a few times. This chain uses TRBV29-1 with TRBJ2-5; 10 bases fit TRBD2. This CDR3 comprises 14 residues. Germline CDR1 and CDR2: SQVTM and ANQGSEA. The ends lost 7 bases at V and 7 bases at J; junction bases unmatched: 12. This CDR3 reads CSAYLAGEPWTQYF. CDR3 bases: TGCAGCGCGTACCTAGCGGGGGAGCCTTGGACCCAGTACTTC.

This chain links TRBV4-1 with TRBJ1-1, with D possibly TRBD1 on 5 matching bases. Trimming stripped 3 bases from V and 11 bases from J, with 22 bases between. Germline assignment: CDR1 MGHRA and CDR2 YSYEKL. The CDR3 extends over 15 amino acids. The CDR3 coding sequence is TGCGCCAGCAGCCAGGGGTTATCGCGGGGGTTGTTCGCTTTCTTT. Residues: CASSQGLSRGLFAFF.

This clonotype has just a few counts. This sequence joins TRBV4-1 and TRBJ2-4, with D tentatively TRBD2 (6 bases). Trimming stripped 5 bases from V and 4 bases from J, with 12 bases between. The CDR3 consists of 14 residues. Germline values: CDR1 MGHRA, CDR2 YSYEKL. CDR3 sequence (DNA): TGCGCCAGCAGCGTACCGGGAGATAAAAACATTCAGTACTTC. Translated, it gives CASSVPGDKNIQYF.

The chain uses TRBV4-3 and TRBJ1-6; possible D gene TRBD1, 5 bases. Trimming left V 1 base short and J 9 bases short, with 16 bases between. The CDR3 runs to 16 residues. Germline CDR1 and CDR2: LGHNA and YSLEER. CDR3 sequence (DNA): TGCGCCAGCAGCCAAGTCGGGGGTGGGATGGGTTCACCCCTCCACTTT. This sequence encodes CASSQVGGGMGSPLHF.

In its sample, this clonotype was seen a few times. J is TRBJ2-3 and V is TRBV7-2; TRBD1 is a possible D gene (5 bases). V was trimmed by 3 bases and J by 0 bases, leaving 10 bases between them. Germline assignment: CDR1 SGHTA and CDR2 FQGNSA. The length of the CDR3 is 15 residues. CDR3 amino acids: CASSLGPPSTDTQYF. Written as DNA, the CDR3 is TGTGCCAGCAGCTTGGGGCCCCCTAGCACAGATACGCAGTATTTT.

Ten or more counts support this clonotype. This chain uses TRBV7-9 with TRBJ2-1, with 11 bases identical to TRBD1. With V trimmed by 5 bases and J by 3 bases, 9 bases remained unmatched. Germline loops: CDR1 SEHNR, CDR2 FQNEAQ (reference sequence). The CDR3 is 17 residues long. CDR3: CASSPPGQGAIYNEQFF. The CDR3, as DNA: TGTGCCAGCAGCCCTCCCGGACAGGGGGCGATCTACAATGAGCAGTTCTTC.

In this sample, this clonotype turned up a few times. This chain's CDR3 is CATVSYEQYV. CDR3 sequence (DNA): TGTGCCACCGTCTCCTACGAGCAGTACGTC. The chain uses TRBV24-1 and TRBJ2-7, with D hard to call. The CDR3 extends over 10 amino acids. CDR1 is KGHDR and CDR2 is SFDVKD in the germline V gene. Trimming removed 9 bases at V and 0 bases at J, with 2 bases between.

This clonotype appeared a few times. This chain links TRBV15 with TRBJ1-2; no firm D call. This CDR3 is 13 amino acids long. The V gene lost 1 base and the J gene lost 3 bases, with 6 bases spanning the gap. Germline V gene sequence: CDR1 LNHNV, CDR2 YYDKDF (reference sequence). In DNA form, the CDR3 reads TGTGCCACCAGCAGAGCCACACACTATGGCTACACCTTC. It codes for CATSRATHYGYTF.

The chain recombines TRBV6-6 with TRBJ2-2, with TRBD1 matching 8 bases. The CDR3 runs to 12 residues. The germline CDR1 and CDR2 sequences are MNHNY and SVGAGI (reference sequence). CDR3 in amino acids: CAYRGDTGELFF. CDR3 nucleotide sequence: TGTGCATACAGGGGGGACACCGGGGAGCTGTTTTTT.